This T cell receptor (beta chain) was documented in a study of T-cell reconstitution after alpha-beta-depleted transplantation in children. The study's findings and limits: As was reported, about two months after transplant, alpha-beta T cells came from several hundred expanded graft clones. Some patients' high day-60 TCRbeta diversity was traced to surviving recipient T cells and thymic progenitors. The main origin of T-cell counts and diversity one year after transplant was newly produced T cells.

During its preparation, the TCRbeta library received unique molecular identifiers. One entry per CDR3 protein, called by TCRdb with MiXCR from the PCR reads. The sample carries fewer than 550,000 distinct CDR3 sequences, about an eighth recorded once. A few counts support this clonotype. The target antigen is unknown. The CDR3 extends over 16 amino acids. CDR1 KGHDR and CDR2 SFDVKD come from the germline V gene. Trimming at V came to 3 bases and at J to 1 base, leaving 5 bases not matched to a gene. The specimen comprised PBMCs, mostly from graft donor cells, sampled 180 days after TCRalphabeta/CD19-depleted stem cell transplant. J is TRBJ1-2 and V is TRBV24-1; 9 nucleotides align to TRBD1. This TCR derives from a female patient aged 2-15 years who had a stem cell transplant for aplastic anemia, so the T cells may come from the graft donor. The CDR3 DNA follows: TGTGCCACCAGTGATCCGCGGGACAGGGATAACTATGGCTACACCTTC. This codes for CATSDPRDRDNYGYTF.